Reported below is one TCR beta chain. No antigen is known for it. Germline CDR1 is SGDLS and CDR2 is YYNGEE. This CDR3 has 17 amino acids. The ends lost 4 bases at V and 0 bases at J; junction bases unmatched: 10. Amplification used 60 Vbeta primers and 13 Jbeta primers. Assay: immunoSEQ multiplex PCR; the TCRdb copy retains only in-frame clones and omits some. The top ten hold approximately 2.5% of the sample, which has around 200,000 clones, just under 70% seen once. The data stem from a study of cytomegalovirus exposure and HLA in healthy donors. General study points: Researchers reported in a later analysis that a missense DCLRE1C variant was tied to TCR beta V- and J-gene trimming.

Input material: PBMCs. This clonotype was sampled from a man aged 35-49 years in good health and CMV-seropositive. The rearrangement joins TRBV9 to TRBJ2-5; 9 positions agree with TRBD2. The CDR3 loop is CASSLPGSGGYQETQYF. The CDR3 DNA reads as TGTGCCAGCAGCCTACCCGGAAGCGGGGGGTACCAAGAGACCCAGTACTTC.